The 19 T cell receptor beta chains below all came from one sample that was sequenced in a study of hypomethylating agent response in myelodysplastic syndrome. Method: immunoSEQ multiplex PCR; TCRdb's copy keeps in-frame clones and lacks some. The table has some 10,000 clones, under 85% seen once. The input for sequencing was bone marrow, taken before or after starting hypomethylating agent treatment for myelodysplastic syndrome (not recorded which). The source of these receptors is a human donor with myelodysplastic syndrome.

This chain connects TRBV27 to TRBJ1-5; TRBD1 matches 8 bases. CDR1 and CDR2 (germline): MNHEY, SMNVEV (reference sequence). V lost 6 bases to trimming and J lost 3 bases; unmatched junction nucleotides: 4. The CDR3 has 14 residues. CDR3 in amino acids: CASRVTGANQPQHF. CDR3 coding DNA: TGTGCCAGCAGGGTGACAGGGGCCAATCAGCCCCAGCATTTT.

The chain recombines TRBV9 with TRBJ1-1; perhaps TRBD1 as D (5 bases). The CDR3 covers 16 residues. Trimming pared 0 bases from V and 5 bases from J, leaving 17 bases between. Germline loops: CDR1 SGDLS, CDR2 YYNGEE. The DNA for the CDR3 is TGTGCCAGCAGCGTAGACCCTCGTGGGGGAGGAACTGAAGCTTTCTTT. Translation gives CASSVDPRGGGTEAFF. The full variable domain, in which reference TRBV9 and TRBJ1-1 provide the parts outside the CDR3, is DSGVTQTPKHLITATGQRVTLRCSPRSGDLSVYWYQQSLDQGLQFLIQYYNGEERAKGNILERFSAQQFPDLHSELNLSSLELGDSALYFCASSVDPRGGGTEAFFGQGTRLTVV.

The V and J genes are TRBV5-5 and TRBJ2-5; D gene unclear. This CDR3 region has 11 residues. Deletions cut 2 bases from V and 5 bases from J, with 4 bases between. The germline CDR1 and CDR2 sequences are SGHKS and YYEKEE (reference sequence). This chain's CDR3 is CASSFGETQYF. The CDR3 DNA reads TGTGCCAGCAGCTTCGGGGAGACCCAGTACTTC.

On this clone itself: Its ends do not fully match the called genes, so a read error is possible. The CDR3 loop is CATFSGSYGQYF. The CDR3 nucleotides read TGTGCCACCTTTAGCGGTTCCTACGGGCAGTACTTC. J is TRBJ2-7 and V is TRBV2; tentatively, D is TRBD2 (6 bases). Germline V CDR1 and CDR2: SNHLY, FYNNEI. CDR3 length equals 12 residues.

This clone appeared a few times. The chain uses TRBV7-8 and TRBJ2-7, with a possible D match to TRBD2 (6 bases). The length of the CDR3 is 13 residues. Trimming cost V 3 bases and J 4 bases, with 10 bases left between them. Germline values: CDR1 SGHVS, CDR2 FQNEAQ. The CDR3 DNA reads as TGTGCCAGCAGCTTCGGGGGTAAATACGAGCAGTACTTC. It encodes CASSFGGKYEQYF.

The chain is built from TRBV5-4 and TRBJ2-4, with TRBD2 matching 8 bases. The CDR3 extends over 18 amino acids. Germline trimming cut 4 bases from V and 6 bases from J; bases unmatched to any gene: 18. Per the germline V gene, CDR1 is SGHNT and CDR2 is YYREEE (reference sequence). CDR3 loop: CASSRSGAGLLGPNIQYF. CDR3 DNA: TGTGCCAGCAGCCGTAGCGGGGCGGGGCTTTTGGGTCCAAACATTCAGTACTTC.

The chain employs TRBV29-1 and TRBJ2-2; D might be TRBD1 (5 bases). The CDR3 contains 15 residues. Germline V lookup: CDR1 SQVTM, CDR2 ANQGSEA. Trimming took 2 bases from V and 5 from J, leaving 15 bases between them. Written as DNA, the CDR3 is TGCAGCGTTGAATCGGCAGGGCGTAGGACCGGGGAGCTGTTTTTT. This sequence encodes CSVESAGRRTGELFF.

The sample holds one count of this clone. The gene calls are TRBV28 and TRBJ2-1, with TRBD1 identical over 9 bases. From germline, CDR1 is MDHEN and CDR2 SYDVKM. The CDR3 extends over 15 amino acids. V lost 2 bases and J lost 9; bases outside the gene matches: 8. CDR3 DNA sequence: TGTGCCAGCAGTTTAACAGGACAGGGGTCGACTGAGCAGTTCTTC. Translated: CASSLTGQGSTEQFF.

In its sample, this clone was seen once. The J gene is TRBJ2-7, the V gene TRBV6-6; TRBD1 aligns across 9 bases. This CDR3 has 15 residues. After removal of 0 bases from V and 3 bases from J, the junction contained 3 bases not matched to a gene. Germline V gives CDR1 MNHNY, CDR2 SVGAGI (reference sequence). CDR3 residues: CASSYSRQGGYEQYF. In DNA, the CDR3 is TGTGCCAGCAGTTACTCTCGACAGGGGGGCTACGAGCAGTACTTC.

The chain uses TRBV5-1 and TRBJ1-5; weak D call: TRBD1 (6 bases). Trimming removed 3 bases from V and 4 bases from J, with 8 bases in between. This CDR3 region has 13 residues. Germline CDR1 and CDR2: SGHRS and YFSETQ. For the CDR3, the DNA is TGCGCCAGCAGCTGGGACATTAATCAGCCCCAGCATTTT. This gives the protein CASSWDINQPQHF.

This clone has a single count. The chain joins TRBV6-6 to TRBJ2-2, with D tentatively TRBD1 or TRBD2 (7 bases each). This CDR3 is built from 13 residues. Trimming took 11 bases from V and 4 from J, leaving 14 bases between them. Germline assignment: CDR1 MNHNY and CDR2 SVGAGI (reference sequence). CDR3 loop: CASGGAGTGELFF. The CDR3 DNA reads TGTGCCTCAGGGGGGGCCGGCACCGGGGAGCTGTTTTTT.

J is TRBJ2-7 and V is TRBV10-2, with D possibly TRBD2 on 6 matching bases. V lost 8 bases and J lost 3, with 14 bases in between. Germline assignment: CDR1 WSHSY and CDR2 SAAADI. This CDR3 spans 13 amino acids. Here the CDR3 reads CASAIGGGYEQYF. CDR3 nucleotides: TGCGCCAGCGCCATTGGGGGAGGCTACGAGCAGTACTTC.

The chain is built from TRBV28 and TRBJ2-2; D is ambiguous. Germline CDR1 MDHEN, CDR2 SYDVKM. Trimming stripped 3 bases from V and 2 bases from J, with 7 bases between. The CDR3 sequence is 14 residues long. CDR3 amino acids: CASSFVGNTGELFF. Here the CDR3 DNA reads TGTGCCAGCAGTTTCGTCGGCAACACCGGGGAGCTGTTTTTT.

The chain employs TRBV19 and TRBJ2-5; 7 nucleotides agree with TRBD1. V lost 8 bases to trimming and J lost 5 bases; unmatched junction nucleotides: 8. Germline V gene data show CDR1 as LNHDA and CDR2 as SQIVND (reference sequence). CDR3 length equals 13 residues. For the CDR3, the DNA is TGTGCCAGTCGTAGACAGGGTCGCGAGACCCAGTACTTC. Translating it yields CASRRQGRETQYF.

V usage is TRBV6-6 and J usage is TRBJ2-5; D is undetermined. The V and J ends lost 0 bases and 5 bases respectively, with 4 bases between them. CDR3 size: 12 residues. The germline CDR1 and CDR2 sequences are MNHNY and SVGAGI (reference sequence). The CDR3 region is CASSYSRETQYF. The CDR3 nucleotides read TGTGCCAGCAGTTACTCGAGGGAGACCCAGTACTTC.

The chain uses TRBV19 and TRBJ2-2, with D possibly matching TRBD2 (5 bases). V lost 2 bases and J lost 0, with 13 bases in between. Germline CDR1 reads LNHDA; CDR2 reads SQIVND (reference sequence). The CDR3 consists of 17 residues. CDR3 in DNA: TGTGCCAGTAGTATAAGCGGTTTACTGACGAACACCGGGGAGCTGTTTTTT. Translated: CASSISGLLTNTGELFF.

A remark on this clone: At one end the junction does not follow the germline gene, possibly because of a read error. The chain joins TRBV30 to TRBJ2-7, with unresolved D. CDR1 GTSNPN and CDR2 SVGIG come from the germline V gene (reference sequence). The CDR3 extends over 12 amino acids. The CDR3 DNA follows: TGCGCTGCTAAGGAGACCTCCTACGAGCAGTACTTC. Translated: CAAKETSYEQYF.

The chain employs TRBV9 and TRBJ2-7; 7 bases are shared with TRBD2. The germline gives CDR1 SGDLS, CDR2 YYNGEE. Trimming took 3 bases from V and 4 from J; bases not matched to a gene: 19. The CDR3 covers 18 residues. The CDR3 is CASSATPRVAGAGYEQYF. The CDR3 region has the DNA TGTGCCAGCAGCGCGACCCCGAGGGTAGCGGGCGCAGGTTACGAGCAGTACTTC.

The chain employs TRBV27 and TRBJ1-1; D remains ambiguous. This CDR3 is 15 amino acids long. Germline V gene sequence: CDR1 MNHEY, CDR2 SMNVEV (reference sequence). Deletions cut 4 bases from V and 7 bases from J, with 19 bases between. CDR3 coding DNA: TGTGCCAGCAGTTCTCTTGAGTGGGCGCCTAATGAAGCTTTCTTT. Protein sequence: CASSSLEWAPNEAFF.